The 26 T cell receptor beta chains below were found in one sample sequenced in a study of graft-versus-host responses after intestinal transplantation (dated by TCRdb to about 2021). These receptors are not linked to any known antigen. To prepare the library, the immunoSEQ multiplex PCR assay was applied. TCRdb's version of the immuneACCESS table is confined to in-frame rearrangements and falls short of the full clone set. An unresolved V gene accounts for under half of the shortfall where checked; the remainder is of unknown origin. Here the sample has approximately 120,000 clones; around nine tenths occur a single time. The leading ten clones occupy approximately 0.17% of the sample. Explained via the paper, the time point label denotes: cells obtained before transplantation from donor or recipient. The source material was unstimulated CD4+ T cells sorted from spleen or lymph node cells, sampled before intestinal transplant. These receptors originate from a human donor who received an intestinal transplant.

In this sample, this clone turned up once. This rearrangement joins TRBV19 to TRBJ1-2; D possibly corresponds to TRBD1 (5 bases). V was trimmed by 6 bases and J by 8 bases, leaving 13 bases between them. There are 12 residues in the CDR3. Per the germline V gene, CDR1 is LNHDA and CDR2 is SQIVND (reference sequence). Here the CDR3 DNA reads TGTGCCAGTAGGGGGGGGATGTGGGGCTACACCTTC. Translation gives CASRGGMWGYTF.

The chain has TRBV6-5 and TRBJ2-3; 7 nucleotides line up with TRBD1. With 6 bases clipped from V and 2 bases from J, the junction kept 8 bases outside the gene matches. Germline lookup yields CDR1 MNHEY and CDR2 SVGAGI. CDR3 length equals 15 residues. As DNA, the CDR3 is TGTGCCAGCAGCCTCCGGGACAGCAACACAGATACGCAGTATTTT. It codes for CASSLRDSNTDTQYF.

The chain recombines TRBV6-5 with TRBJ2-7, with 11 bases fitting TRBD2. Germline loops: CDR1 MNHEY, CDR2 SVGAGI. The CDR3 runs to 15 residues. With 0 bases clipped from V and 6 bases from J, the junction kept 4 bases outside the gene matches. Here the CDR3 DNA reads TGTGCCAGCAGTTACTCGGCTAGCGGGGGGCGCGAGCAGTACTTC. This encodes CASSYSASGGREQYF.

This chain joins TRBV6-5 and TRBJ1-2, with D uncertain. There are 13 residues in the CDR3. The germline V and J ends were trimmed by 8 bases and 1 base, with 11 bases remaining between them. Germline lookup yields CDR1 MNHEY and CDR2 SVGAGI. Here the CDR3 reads CASAVRGNYGYTF. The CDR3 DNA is TGTGCCAGCGCTGTACGAGGTAACTATGGCTACACCTTC.

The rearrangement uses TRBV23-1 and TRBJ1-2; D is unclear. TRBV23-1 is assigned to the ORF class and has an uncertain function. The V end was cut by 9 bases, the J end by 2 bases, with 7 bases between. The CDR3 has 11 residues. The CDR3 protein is CASTANYGYTF. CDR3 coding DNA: TGCGCCAGTACCGCAAACTATGGCTACACCTTC.

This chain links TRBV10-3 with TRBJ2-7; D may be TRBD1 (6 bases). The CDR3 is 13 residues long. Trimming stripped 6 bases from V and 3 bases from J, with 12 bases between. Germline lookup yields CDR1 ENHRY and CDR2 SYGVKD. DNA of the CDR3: TGTGCCATCAGCCCCGGGACAAACTACGAGCAGTACTTC. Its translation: CAISPGTNYEQYF.

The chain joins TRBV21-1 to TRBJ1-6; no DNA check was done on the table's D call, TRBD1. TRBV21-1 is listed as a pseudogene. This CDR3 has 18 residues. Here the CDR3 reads CASSKELGRGAGNSPLHF. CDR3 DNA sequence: TGTGCCAGCAGCAAAGAGCTCGGCAGGGGGGCGGGGAATTCACCCCTCCACTTT.

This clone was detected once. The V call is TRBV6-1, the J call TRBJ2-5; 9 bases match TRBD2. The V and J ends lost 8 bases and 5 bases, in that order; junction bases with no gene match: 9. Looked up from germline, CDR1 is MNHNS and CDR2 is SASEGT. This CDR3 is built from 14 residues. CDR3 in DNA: TGTGCCAGCGAATGGGGACTAGCTCATGAGACCCAGTACTTC. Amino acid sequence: CASEWGLAHETQYF.

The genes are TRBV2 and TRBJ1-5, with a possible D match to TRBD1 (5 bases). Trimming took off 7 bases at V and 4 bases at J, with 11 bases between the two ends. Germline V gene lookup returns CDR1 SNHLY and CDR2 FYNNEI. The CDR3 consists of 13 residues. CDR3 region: CASTSAGNQPQHF. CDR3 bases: TGTGCCAGCACTTCTGCAGGGAATCAGCCCCAGCATTTT.

The CDR3 nucleotides read TGCGCCAGCAGTGAGTCGAGCGGGGGCCAAGAGACCCAGTACTTC. It yields the protein CASSESSGGQETQYF. The chain carries TRBV10-1 and TRBJ2-5; 8 nucleotides line up with TRBD2. In germline, CDR1 is WNHNN, CDR2 SYGVQD (reference sequence). V shed 0 bases, J shed 1 base, and the junction held 1 base outside the gene matches. This CDR3 comprises 15 residues.

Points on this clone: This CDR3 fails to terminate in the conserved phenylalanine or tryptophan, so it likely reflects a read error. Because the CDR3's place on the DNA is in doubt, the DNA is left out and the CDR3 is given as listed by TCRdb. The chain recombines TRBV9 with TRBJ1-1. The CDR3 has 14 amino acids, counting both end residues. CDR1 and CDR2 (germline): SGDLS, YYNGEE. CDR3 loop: CASSYSHETGVFNL.

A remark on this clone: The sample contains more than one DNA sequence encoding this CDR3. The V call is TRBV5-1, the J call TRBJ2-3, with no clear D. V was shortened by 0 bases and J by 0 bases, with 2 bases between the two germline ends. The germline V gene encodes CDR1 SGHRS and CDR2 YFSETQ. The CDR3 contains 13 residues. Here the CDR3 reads CASSLDSTDTQYF. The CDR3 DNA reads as TGCGCCAGCAGCTTGGACAGCACAGATACGCAGTATTTT.

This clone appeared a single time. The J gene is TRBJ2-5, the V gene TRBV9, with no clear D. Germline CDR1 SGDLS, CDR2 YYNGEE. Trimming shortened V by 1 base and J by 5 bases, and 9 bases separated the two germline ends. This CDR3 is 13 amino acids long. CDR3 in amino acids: CASSVTWAETQYF. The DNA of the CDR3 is TGTGCCAGCAGCGTAACTTGGGCGGAGACCCAGTACTTC.

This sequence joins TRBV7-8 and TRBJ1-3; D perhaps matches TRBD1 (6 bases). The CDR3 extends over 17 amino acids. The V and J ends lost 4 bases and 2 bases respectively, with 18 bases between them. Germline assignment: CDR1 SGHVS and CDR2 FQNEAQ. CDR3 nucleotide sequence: TGTGCCAGCAGCTACTATTACAGGGACGAGGCTGGAAACACCATATATTTT. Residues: CASSYYYRDEAGNTIYF. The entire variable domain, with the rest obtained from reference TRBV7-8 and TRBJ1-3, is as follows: GAGVSQSPRYKVAKRGQDVALRCDPISGHVSLFWYQQALGQGPEFLTYFQNEAQLDKSGLPSDRFFAERPEGSVSTLKIQRTQQEDSAVYLCASSYYYRDEAGNTIYFGEGSWLTVV.

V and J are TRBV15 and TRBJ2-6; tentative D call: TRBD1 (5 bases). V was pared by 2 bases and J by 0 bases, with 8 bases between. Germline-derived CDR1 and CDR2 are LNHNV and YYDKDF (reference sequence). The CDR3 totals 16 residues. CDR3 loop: CATSRQQVSGANVLTF. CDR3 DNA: TGTGCCACCAGCAGACAACAGGTCTCTGGGGCCAACGTCCTGACTTTC.

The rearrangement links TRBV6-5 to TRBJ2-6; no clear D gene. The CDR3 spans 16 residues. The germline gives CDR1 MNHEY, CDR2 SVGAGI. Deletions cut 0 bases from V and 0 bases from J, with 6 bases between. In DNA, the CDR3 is TGTGCCAGCAGTTACTCACCTCACTCTGGGGCCAACGTCCTGACTTTC. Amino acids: CASSYSPHSGANVLTF.

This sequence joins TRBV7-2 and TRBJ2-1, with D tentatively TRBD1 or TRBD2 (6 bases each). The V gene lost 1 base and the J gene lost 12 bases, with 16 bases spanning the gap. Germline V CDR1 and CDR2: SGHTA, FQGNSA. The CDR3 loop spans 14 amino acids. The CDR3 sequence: CASSLEGGQPGQFF. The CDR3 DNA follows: TGTGCCAGCAGCTTAGAGGGGGGTCAACCCGGGCAGTTCTTC. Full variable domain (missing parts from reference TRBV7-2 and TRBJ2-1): GAGVSQSPSNKVTEKGKDVELRCDPISGHTALYWYRQSLGQGLEFLIYFQGNSAPDKSGLPSDRFSAERTGGSVSTLTIQRTQQEDSAVYLCASSLEGGQPGQFFGPGTRLTVL.

CDR3 nucleotides: TGTGCCAGCAGTGTTGGGAGGACTGAAGCTTTCTTT. This sequence encodes CASSVGRTEAFF. The chain joins TRBV2 to TRBJ1-1, with D unresolved. V was clipped by 4 bases and J by 5 bases, with 8 bases between them. The CDR3 loop spans 12 amino acids. The V gene's germline CDR1 is SNHLY and CDR2 FYNNEI.

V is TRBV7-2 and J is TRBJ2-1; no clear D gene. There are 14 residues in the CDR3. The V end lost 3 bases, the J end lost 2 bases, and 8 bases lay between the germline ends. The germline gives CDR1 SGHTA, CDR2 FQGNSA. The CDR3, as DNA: TGTGCCAGCAGCTTGACTGGGACCTACAATGAGCAGTTCTTC. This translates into CASSLTGTYNEQFF.

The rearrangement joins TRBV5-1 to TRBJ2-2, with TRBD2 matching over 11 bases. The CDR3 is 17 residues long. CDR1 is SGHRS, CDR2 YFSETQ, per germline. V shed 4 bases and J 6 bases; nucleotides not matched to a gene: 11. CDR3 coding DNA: TGCGCCAGCAGCCTACAACCTAGCGGGGGGACGTCCGGGGAGCTGTTTTTT. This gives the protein CASSLQPSGGTSGELFF.

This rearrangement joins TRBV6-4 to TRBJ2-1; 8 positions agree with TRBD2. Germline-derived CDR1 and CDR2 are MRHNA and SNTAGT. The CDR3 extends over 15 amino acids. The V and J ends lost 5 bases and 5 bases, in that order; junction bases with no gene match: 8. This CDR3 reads CASSNGGVGDNEQFF. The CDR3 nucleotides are TGTGCCAGCAGTAACGGGGGGGTAGGGGACAATGAGCAGTTCTTC.

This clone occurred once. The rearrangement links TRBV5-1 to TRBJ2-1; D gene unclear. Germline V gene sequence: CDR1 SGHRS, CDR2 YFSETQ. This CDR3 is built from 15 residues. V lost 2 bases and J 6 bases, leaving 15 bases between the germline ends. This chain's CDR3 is CASSFLDSRSNEQFF. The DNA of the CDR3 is TGCGCCAGCAGCTTTTTGGATTCCCGATCCAATGAGCAGTTCTTC.

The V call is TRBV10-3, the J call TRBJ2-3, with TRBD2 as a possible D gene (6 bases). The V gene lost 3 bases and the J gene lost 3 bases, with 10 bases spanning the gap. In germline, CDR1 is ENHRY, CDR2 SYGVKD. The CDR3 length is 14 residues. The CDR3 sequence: CAISDGGRTDTQYF. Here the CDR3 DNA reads TGTGCCATCAGTGACGGGGGTAGGACAGATACGCAGTATTTT.

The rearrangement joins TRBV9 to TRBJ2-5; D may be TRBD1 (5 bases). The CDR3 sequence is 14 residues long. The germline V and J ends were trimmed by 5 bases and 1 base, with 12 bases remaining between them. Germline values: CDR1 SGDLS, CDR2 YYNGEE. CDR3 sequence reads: CASSYQGGQETQYF. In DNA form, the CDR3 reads TGTGCCAGCAGTTATCAGGGTGGCCAAGAGACCCAGTACTTC.

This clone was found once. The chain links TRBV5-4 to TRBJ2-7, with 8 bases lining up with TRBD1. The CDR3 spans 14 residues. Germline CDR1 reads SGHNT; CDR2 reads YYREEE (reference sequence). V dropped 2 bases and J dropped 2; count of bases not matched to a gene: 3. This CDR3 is CASSFGTGTYEQYF. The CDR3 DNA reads TGTGCCAGCAGCTTTGGGACAGGTACCTACGAGCAGTACTTC.

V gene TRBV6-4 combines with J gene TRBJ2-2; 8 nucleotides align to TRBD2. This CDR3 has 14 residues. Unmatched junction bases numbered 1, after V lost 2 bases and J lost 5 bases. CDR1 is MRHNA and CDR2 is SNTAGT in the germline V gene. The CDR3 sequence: CASSDTGGTGELFF. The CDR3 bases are TGTGCCAGCAGTGACACGGGAGGGACCGGGGAGCTGTTTTTT.